This T cell receptor beta chain was sequenced during a study of shared clonotypes between healthy human individuals. Study-level points and caveats: Owing to a small donor count, the genetic and exposure-history diversity represented was limited.

Authors' methods: Filtering differed since immunoSEQ provided only junctions, with no quality scores. Clones were read by immunoSEQ multiplex PCR, and TCRdb kept only the in-frame ones, dropping some. The V and J calls and clone size are taken from that table; D and trimming were inferred from the DNA. The sample contains fewer than 650,000 clones, around 78% of which appear only once. The table lists this clone with a count of one. Its specificity is unknown. The CDR3 covers 16 residues. Germline assignment: CDR1 SEHNR and CDR2 FQNEAQ (reference sequence). The V end was cut by 5 bases, the J end by 1 base, with 17 bases between.

J is TRBJ2-5 and V is TRBV7-9, with a possible D match to TRBD2 (5 bases). The specimen sequenced was PBMCs. The sequence derives from a woman aged 40 to 49 in good health. Some clones in this sample may be carry-over from other donors' samples. This CDR3 reads CASSPRTGSGQETQYF. In DNA, the CDR3 is TGTGCCAGCAGCCCCCGGACTGGTTCGGGCCAAGAGACCCAGTACTTC. Based on the CDR3 plus reference TRBV7-9 and TRBJ2-5, the full variable domain is DTGVSQNPRHKITKRGQNVTFRCDPISEHNRLYWYRQTLGQGPEFLTYFQNEAQLEKSRLLSDRFSAERPKGSFSTLEIQRTEQGDSAMYLCASSPRTGSGQETQYFGPGTRLLVL.